The source of this T cell receptor beta chain is a study of cytomegalovirus exposure and HLA in healthy donors. The CDR3 contains 11 residues. CDR1 is SQVTM and CDR2 is ANQGSEA in the germline V gene. V was pared by 5 bases and J by 4 bases, with 8 bases between. Both 60 Vbeta primers and 13 Jbeta primers went into the PCR. TCRdb keeps only in-frame clones here, not all; method: immunoSEQ multiplex PCR. The sample lists roughly 160,000 clones, around 79% occurring once. In regard to this clone: Its antigen remains unidentified.

Study conclusions and caveats: Researchers reported from a later analysis that most CMV-associated TCR beta chains appeared HLA-restricted. According to the study, about 180 TCR beta chains were cytomegalovirus-associated.

The sequence came from a man aged 50-59 years in good health and CMV-seropositive. The V and J genes are TRBV29-1 and TRBJ1-1; D gene uncertain. Material: PBMCs. CDR3 DNA sequence: TGCAGCGTTCCCGAGCCCACTGAAGCTTTCTTT. The encoded protein is CSVPEPTEAFF. Full variable domain (rest looked up from reference TRBV29-1 and TRBJ1-1): SAVISQKPSRDICQRGTSLTIQCQVDSQVTMMFWYRQQPGQSLTLIATANQGSEATYESGFVIDKFPISRPNLTFSTLTVSNMSPEDSSIYLCSVPEPTEAFFGQGTRLTVV.